This is a list of T cell receptor beta chains from one sample in a study of cytomegalovirus exposure and HLA in healthy donors. Assay: immunoSEQ multiplex PCR; the TCRdb copy retains only in-frame clones and omits some. This table holds roughly 75,000 clones. Sequenced: PBMCs. Receptors were obtained from a boy younger than 18 in good health and CMV-seronegative. CDR3s include the opening cysteine and the closing phenylalanine or tryptophan. A D gene is named only where the DNA matches it firmly.

D gene: TRBD1; J gene: TRBJ2-7; V gene: TRBV7-9; CDR3 DNA: TGTGCCAGCAGCCGACAGGGGAGCTCCTACGAGCAGTACTTC; CDR3 protein: CASSRQGSSYEQYF
D gene: .; J gene: TRBJ2-5; V gene: TRBV18; CDR3 DNA: TGTGCCAGCTCACCACCTGCGGAGACCCAGTACTTC; CDR3 protein: CASSPPAETQYF
D gene: TRBD1; J gene: TRBJ1-4; V gene: TRBV5-6; CDR3 DNA: TGTGCCAGCAGCAGGGACAGGGATGAAAAACTGTTTTTT; CDR3 protein: CASSRDRDEKLFF
D gene: TRBD1; J gene: TRBJ1-2; V gene: TRBV5-1; CDR3 DNA: TGCGCCAGCAGCAGAGAAGGACAGGGTTATGGCTACACCTTC; CDR3 protein: CASSREGQGYGYTF
D gene: .; J gene: TRBJ2-7; V gene: TRBV5-6; CDR3 DNA: TGTGCCAGCAGCTTGACTAGTAGAGAGCAGTACTTC; CDR3 protein: CASSLTSREQYF
D gene: .; J gene: TRBJ2-1; V gene: TRBV7-9; CDR3 DNA: TGTGCCAGCAGCCCCACAGGTGGGGGGAGCTCCTACAATGAGCAGTTCTTC; CDR3 protein: CASSPTGGGSSYNEQFF
D gene: TRBD2; J gene: TRBJ2-1; V gene: TRBV30; CDR3 DNA: TGTGCCTGGAGTGCAGGGACTAGCGGCCTATCACCGGGAGGTGTACTGGGCAATGAGCAGTTCTTC; CDR3 protein: CAWSAGTSGLSPGGVLGNEQFF
D gene: .; J gene: TRBJ2-2; V gene: TRBV11-2; CDR3 DNA: TGTGCCAGCAGCTTCTACCGGACTGTGAACACCGGGGAGCTGTTTTTT; CDR3 protein: CASSFYRTVNTGELFF
D gene: TRBD2; J gene: TRBJ2-5; V gene: TRBV5-1; CDR3 DNA: TGCGCCAGCAGCTTGGGGCGGGGGGGCCGTCTAGAGACCCAGTACTTC; CDR3 protein: CASSLGRGGRLETQYF
D gene: .; J gene: TRBJ2-2; V gene: TRBV30; CDR3 DNA: TGTGCCTGGAGTGCAGGGGTTCCCGGGGAGCTGTTTTTT; CDR3 protein: CAWSAGVPGELFF
D gene: .; J gene: TRBJ2-5; V gene: TRBV4-2; CDR3 DNA: TGTGCCAGCAGCCAAGATAGGACTCTCAAGACCCAGTACTTC; CDR3 protein: CASSQDRTLKTQYF
D gene: TRBD2; J gene: TRBJ2-1; V gene: TRBV7-9; CDR3 DNA: TGTGCCAGCAGCTTAGAGAGTAGCGGGGGGGATTACAATGAGCAGTTCTTC; CDR3 protein: CASSLESSGGDYNEQFF
D gene: TRBD1; J gene: TRBJ2-7; V gene: TRBV18; CDR3 DNA: TGTGCCAGCTCGGGGACAGGGATCTCCTACGAGCAGTACTTC; CDR3 protein: CASSGTGISYEQYF
D gene: TRBD1; J gene: TRBJ2-1; V gene: TRBV6-1; CDR3 DNA: TGTGCCAGCAGTGAGGTTGTGTCCCGGGACAGGTATAATGAGCAGTTCTTC; CDR3 protein: CASSEVVSRDRYNEQFF
D gene: TRBD1; J gene: TRBJ2-1; V gene: TRBV6-6; CDR3 DNA: TGTGCCAGCAGACCGGGACAGGGGTTCAACAATGAGCAGTTCTTC; CDR3 protein: CASRPGQGFNNEQFF
D gene: .; J gene: TRBJ1-1; V gene: TRBV9; CDR3 DNA: TGTGCCAGCAGCGTACGGGAGGGGGGCACTGAAGCTTTCTTT; CDR3 protein: CASSVREGGTEAFF
D gene: .; J gene: TRBJ1-1; V gene: TRBV19; CDR3 DNA: TGTGCAAGTGGGGCCACTGAAGCTTTCTTT; CDR3 protein: CASGATEAFF
D gene: .; J gene: TRBJ1-1; V gene: TRBV14; CDR3 DNA: TGTGCCAGCACACTATTGAGGAACACTGAAGCTTTCTTT; CDR3 protein: CASTLLRNTEAFF
D gene: .; J gene: TRBJ2-7; V gene: TRBV5-1; CDR3 DNA: TGCGCCAGCAGCGCATCAGGGGCTAGCGAGCAGTACTTC; CDR3 protein: CASSASGASEQYF
D gene: .; J gene: TRBJ2-7; V gene: TRBV13; CDR3 DNA: TGTGCCAGCAGCTTAGGCCCCGGTCTAAACGAGCAGTACTTC; CDR3 protein: CASSLGPGLNEQYF
D gene: .; J gene: TRBJ1-1; V gene: TRBV15; CDR3 DNA: TGTGCCACCAGCTATGCGATGAACACTGAAGCTTTCTTT; CDR3 protein: CATSYAMNTEAFF
D gene: TRBD2; J gene: TRBJ2-7; V gene: TRBV5-6; CDR3 DNA: TGTGCCAGCAGCTTGCTCCGGAAGCGGGAGATACACGAGCAGTACTTC; CDR3 protein: CASSLLRKREIHEQYF
D gene: TRBD1; J gene: TRBJ1-1; V gene: TRBV30; CDR3 DNA: TGTGCCTTGGACAGGGCGGCCACTGAAGCTTTCTTT; CDR3 protein: CALDRAATEAFF
D gene: TRBD1; J gene: TRBJ2-7; V gene: TRBV10-1; CDR3 DNA: TGCGCCAGCCGGCACAGGGGAAACGGCCTCGATTACGAGCAGTACTTC; CDR3 protein: CASRHRGNGLDYEQYF
D gene: .; J gene: TRBJ1-1; V gene: TRBV5-8; CDR3 DNA: TGTGCCAGCAGCTTGGTCGGGGGTCCTCATGAAGCTTTCTTT; CDR3 protein: CASSLVGGPHEAFF
D gene: TRBD2; J gene: TRBJ2-1; V gene: TRBV5-6; CDR3 DNA: TGTGCCAGCAGCTTGGGACTAGCGGGAGTTACTGAGCAGTTCTTC; CDR3 protein: CASSLGLAGVTEQFF
D gene: TRBD1; J gene: TRBJ2-7; V gene: TRBV6-5; CDR3 DNA: TGTGCCAGCAGTTTCCGGGACAGGCAGGTCTACGAGCAGTACTTC; CDR3 protein: CASSFRDRQVYEQYF
D gene: .; J gene: TRBJ2-2; V gene: TRBV7-6; CDR3 DNA: TGTGCCAGCAGCTCCCGACAGGACCCTAGGGGGGAGCTGTTTTTT; CDR3 protein: CASSSRQDPRGELFF
D gene: .; J gene: TRBJ2-1; V gene: TRBV9; CDR3 DNA: TGTGCCAGCAGCGTCACAGGGGAGCAGTTCTTC; CDR3 protein: CASSVTGEQFF
D gene: .; J gene: TRBJ2-1; V gene: TRBV5-6; CDR3 DNA: TGTGCCAGCAGCTTGCGGGCAGGGGACGAGCAGTTCTTC; CDR3 protein: CASSLRAGDEQFF
D gene: .; J gene: TRBJ1-1; V gene: TRBV4-1; CDR3 DNA: TGCGCCAGCAGCCAAATTGGAGGGAGGAGTGGGAACACTGAAGCTTTCTTT; CDR3 protein: CASSQIGGRSGNTEAFF
D gene: .; J gene: TRBJ2-7; V gene: TRBV18; CDR3 DNA: TGTGCCAGCTCACCACCCCCGGGGATGAACGAGCAGTACTTC; CDR3 protein: CASSPPPGMNEQYF
D gene: TRBD2; J gene: TRBJ2-5; V gene: TRBV4-1; CDR3 DNA: TGCGCCAGCAGCCAAGAACTAGCGGGGGGTACGAGGATGGACTTC; CDR3 protein: CASSQELAGGTRMDF
D gene: .; J gene: TRBJ1-1; V gene: TRBV29-1; CDR3 DNA: TGCAGCGCTAACCTTGAGAACACTGAAGCTTTCTTT; CDR3 protein: CSANLENTEAFF
D gene: .; J gene: TRBJ1-1; V gene: TRBV25-1; CDR3 DNA: TGTGCCAGCAGTGAGGGGACAGAAGCTTTCTTT; CDR3 protein: CASSEGTEAFF
D gene: TRBD1; J gene: TRBJ1-1; V gene: TRBV25-1; CDR3 DNA: TGTGCCAGCAGGTTACAGGGGGCACCGGCCACTGAAGCTTTCTTT; CDR3 protein: CASRLQGAPATEAFF
D gene: TRBD1; J gene: TRBJ1-3; V gene: TRBV7-9; CDR3 DNA: TGTGCCAGCAACCCTGGGACAGGCAGTGGTGACACCATATATTTT; CDR3 protein: CASNPGTGSGDTIYF
D gene: .; J gene: TRBJ2-3; V gene: TRBV19; CDR3 DNA: TGTGCCAGTAGGGAGTTGGGAGATACGCAGTATTTT; CDR3 protein: CASRELGDTQYF
D gene: TRBD1; J gene: TRBJ1-1; V gene: TRBV7-9; CDR3 DNA: TGTGCCAGCCCCGGGACAGGGACTACGGGGATGAACACTGAAGATTTCTTT; CDR3 protein: CASPGTGTTGMNTEDFF
D gene: .; J gene: TRBJ1-1; V gene: TRBV6-6; CDR3 DNA: TGTGCCAGCAGTTATGCAGAGGCTGAAGCTTTCTTT; CDR3 protein: CASSYAEAEAFF
D gene: TRBD2; J gene: TRBJ2-2; V gene: TRBV5-1; CDR3 DNA: TGCGCCAGCAGCCGTGCGGGACTAGCGGAGGCGAACACCGGGGAGCTGTTTTTT; CDR3 protein: CASSRAGLAEANTGELFF
D gene: TRBD2; J gene: TRBJ2-1; V gene: TRBV27; CDR3 DNA: TGTGCCAGCAGTTTAATTAGCGGGGGGCTCGACAATGAGCAGTTCTTC; CDR3 protein: CASSLISGGLDNEQFF
D gene: TRBD1; J gene: TRBJ1-2; V gene: TRBV27; CDR3 DNA: TGTGCCAGCAGTCTCGGACAGGGCAACTATGGCTACACCTTC; CDR3 protein: CASSLGQGNYGYTF
D gene: TRBD1; J gene: TRBJ1-1; V gene: TRBV25-1; CDR3 DNA: TGTGCCAGCAGTGAACGATCAGGGGGCGGGACTGAAGCTTTCTTT; CDR3 protein: CASSERSGGGTEAFF
D gene: TRBD1; J gene: TRBJ2-1; V gene: TRBV7-6; CDR3 DNA: TGTGCCAGCAGAGGACAGGGGAGGATCAATGAGCAGTTCTTC; CDR3 protein: CASRGQGRINEQFF
D gene: .; J gene: TRBJ2-1; V gene: TRBV9; CDR3 DNA: TGTGCCAGCAGCGTAGACGGGGGTTTGGGCAATGAGCAGTTCTTC; CDR3 protein: CASSVDGGLGNEQFF
D gene: .; J gene: TRBJ2-2; V gene: TRBV7-3; CDR3 DNA: TGTGCCAGCAGCCAGGGACAACTAAACACCGGGGAGCTGTTTTTT; CDR3 protein: CASSQGQLNTGELFF
D gene: TRBD1; J gene: TRBJ1-1; V gene: TRBV19; CDR3 DNA: TGTGCCAGTAGTATAGGGGACAGGGGAAACACTGAAGCTTTCTTT; CDR3 protein: CASSIGDRGNTEAFF
D gene: .; J gene: TRBJ2-6; V gene: TRBV5-1; CDR3 DNA: TGCGCCAGCAGCGTCGCGGGCCCTGGGGCCAACGTCCTGACTTTC; CDR3 protein: CASSVAGPGANVLTF
D gene: TRBD1; J gene: TRBJ1-2; V gene: TRBV9; CDR3 DNA: TGTGCCAGCAGCTCAGCCAGGGGGCTACACTATGGCTACACCTTC; CDR3 protein: CASSSARGLHYGYTF
D gene: TRBD1; J gene: TRBJ2-1; V gene: TRBV6-5; CDR3 DNA: TGTGCCAGCAGGGGCCGGGACAGGTACGACAATGAGCAGTTCTTC; CDR3 protein: CASRGRDRYDNEQFF
D gene: TRBD1; J gene: TRBJ2-1; V gene: TRBV7-9; CDR3 DNA: TGTGCCAGCAGCTTAGGGGACAGAACCGACAATGAGCAGTTCTTC; CDR3 protein: CASSLGDRTDNEQFF
D gene: .; J gene: TRBJ2-7; V gene: TRBV19; CDR3 DNA: TGTGCCAGTAGTTTTCCGCAACAGACGGCCTACGAGCAGTACTTC; CDR3 protein: CASSFPQQTAYEQYF
D gene: .; J gene: TRBJ1-2; V gene: TRBV7-9; CDR3 DNA: TGTGCCAGCAGCCCCCCCGGACAGTATCAGGGCTACACCTTC; CDR3 protein: CASSPPGQYQGYTF
D gene: .; J gene: TRBJ2-5; V gene: TRBV5-4; CDR3 DNA: TGTGCCAGCAGCCGCGTCAAGAGACAGCTAGAGACCCAGTACTTC; CDR3 protein: CASSRVKRQLETQYF
D gene: .; J gene: TRBJ2-7; V gene: TRBV29-1; CDR3 DNA: TGCAGCGTTGTTCCCCGGGACACCTACGAGCAGTACTTC; CDR3 protein: CSVVPRDTYEQYF
D gene: TRBD1; J gene: TRBJ2-3; V gene: TRBV5-1; CDR3 DNA: TGCGCCAGCAGGGACCGGGACAGGGGAACGGATACGCAGTATTTT; CDR3 protein: CASRDRDRGTDTQYF
D gene: TRBD1; J gene: TRBJ2-5; V gene: TRBV5-4; CDR3 DNA: TGTGCCAGCAGCTTGGATTACAGGGGACAAGAGACCCAGTACTTC; CDR3 protein: CASSLDYRGQETQYF